The 22 T cell receptor beta chains listed next were all sequenced from one sample in a study of shared clonotypes between healthy human individuals. Using immunoSEQ multiplex PCR, the repertoire was profiled, and TCRdb retains in-frame clones only, with some absent. The sample comprises around 510,000 clones, around 78% of which are singletons, and about 11% rests with the top ten. Sequenced sample: PBMCs. These receptors all come from a woman aged 40 to 50 in good health. Some clones in this sample may be carry-over from other donors' samples.

The chain has TRBV6-6 and TRBJ2-5, with 9 bases fitting TRBD2. This CDR3 region has 15 residues. The V gene end was trimmed by 7 bases and the J gene end by 3 bases; junction bases not matched to a gene: 9. Germline values: CDR1 MNHNY, CDR2 SVGAGI (reference sequence). CDR3 residues: CASNRKAGGKETQYF. The CDR3 region has the DNA TGTGCCAGCAATAGAAAAGCGGGAGGTAAAGAGACCCAGTACTTC.

To note about this clone: This likely traces to a read error, being one base from a far larger clone. This rearrangement joins TRBV20-1 to TRBJ1-1; no clear D. The CDR3 sequence is 11 residues long. Germline CDR1 reads DFQATT; CDR2 reads SNEGSKA (reference sequence). Trimming took 7 bases from V and 1 from J, leaving 7 bases between them. The CDR3 DNA follows: TGCAGTGATAGTAAGAACACTGAAGCTTTCTTT. Translating it yields CSDSKNTEAFF.

CDR3 nucleotides: TGCAGCGTTAAACCACAGGGTGGAGATACGCAGTATTTT. It encodes CSVKPQGGDTQYF. The chain is built from TRBV29-1 and TRBJ2-3; D is possibly TRBD1 (6 bases). V dropped 5 bases and J dropped 5 bases, with 14 bases sitting between them. The CDR3 contains 13 residues. Germline CDR1 reads SQVTM; CDR2 reads ANQGSEA.

The J gene is TRBJ2-7, the V gene TRBV19, with 7 bases matching TRBD1. Germline V gene data show CDR1 as LNHDA and CDR2 as SQIVND (reference sequence). The length of the CDR3 is 18 residues. Trimming cost V 5 bases and J 1 base; bases outside gene matches: 17. CDR3 coding DNA: TGTGCCAGTAGTCCCCGAGGACAGGCCTTATCTCTTTCCTACGAGCAGTACTTC. Amino acid sequence: CASSPRGQALSLSYEQYF.

The chain recombines TRBV19 with TRBJ2-2; 14 bases are a match to TRBD2. Germline assignment: CDR1 LNHDA and CDR2 SQIVND (reference sequence). V was pared by 5 bases and J by 2 bases, with 4 bases of the junction left unmatched. The CDR3 has 17 residues. CDR3: CASSPTSGRVNTGELFF. For the CDR3, the DNA is TGTGCCAGTAGTCCGACTAGCGGGAGGGTTAACACCGGGGAGCTGTTTTTT. Complete variable domain (other parts from reference TRBV19 and TRBJ2-2): DGGITQSPKYLFRKEGQNVTLSCEQNLNHDAMYWYRQDPGQGLRLIYYSQIVNDFQKGDIAEGYSVSREKKESFPLTVTSAQKNPTAFYLCASSPTSGRVNTGELFFGEGSRLTVL.

The chain uses TRBV28 and TRBJ2-3; 10 nucleotides line up with TRBD2. With 3 bases clipped from V and 1 base from J, the junction kept 7 bases outside the gene matches. Germline CDR1 is MDHEN and CDR2 is SYDVKM. The length of the CDR3 is 17 residues. The CDR3 loop is CASSFAGAGGGTDTQYF. The DNA of the CDR3 is TGTGCCAGCAGTTTTGCGGGAGCGGGAGGGGGCACAGATACGCAGTATTTT.

V is TRBV5-6 and J is TRBJ1-5, with 9 positions matching TRBD1. Per the germline V gene, CDR1 is SGHDT and CDR2 is YYEEEE. CDR3 length equals 15 residues. Trimming at V came to 2 bases and at J to 7 bases, leaving 7 bases not matched to a gene. The CDR3 DNA sequence: TGTGCCAGCAGCTTTGGACAGGGGAGTTGGCAGCCCCAGCATTTT. Amino acid sequence: CASSFGQGSWQPQHF.

The rearrangement uses TRBV2 and TRBJ2-1; possible D gene TRBD1, 5 bases. This CDR3 has 12 amino acids. In germline, CDR1 is SNHLY, CDR2 FYNNEI. With 6 bases removed from V and 11 bases from J, the gap between germline ends came to 14 bases. This CDR3 reads CASSPQGPKQFF. DNA of the CDR3: TGTGCCAGCAGCCCCCAGGGCCCTAAGCAGTTCTTC.

As DNA, the CDR3 is TGTGCCAGTCATCAGCGGGACAGGCCCCTGAATGAGCAGTTCTTC. It is translated as CASHQRDRPLNEQFF. This chain links TRBV19 with TRBJ2-1; a possible D gene is TRBD1 (8 bases). V dropped 8 bases and J dropped 7 bases, with 21 bases sitting between them. This CDR3 contains 15 residues. Germline CDR1 LNHDA, CDR2 SQIVND (reference sequence).

The V gene is TRBV7-8, the J gene TRBJ1-2; 7 nucleotides align to TRBD1. The CDR3 totals 12 residues. CDR1 SGHVS and CDR2 FQNEAQ come from the germline V gene. J was trimmed by 14 bases and V by 5 bases; bases with no gene match: 11. The CDR3 DNA sequence: TGTGCCAGCAGCACTAGCTGGGACAGAAAGACCTTC. This encodes CASSTSWDRKTF.

About this clone itself: A far larger clone is only one base removed, so a read error is likely. The chain is built from TRBV29-1 and TRBJ2-2; 13 bases are shared with TRBD2. V gave up 6 bases and J gave up 6 bases; unmatched junction bases: 10. Germline-derived CDR1 and CDR2 are SQVTM and ANQGSEA. The CDR3 runs to 16 residues. The CDR3 spells CSVPRTSGSSAGELFF. Written as DNA, the CDR3 is TGCAGCGTCCCCAGGACTAGCGGGAGCTCCGCCGGGGAGCTGTTTTTT.

The chain joins TRBV9 to TRBJ2-7; 8 nucleotides agree with TRBD1. Unmatched junction bases numbered 12, after V lost 0 bases and J lost 7 bases. This CDR3 has 16 residues. CDR1 and CDR2 from the germline V gene are SGDLS and YYNGEE. DNA of the CDR3: TGTGCCAGCAGCGTAGGTCTGGGACAGGAGAAGGGGGAGCAGTACTTC. This codes for CASSVGLGQEKGEQYF.

This clone was picked up a small number of times. The rearrangement uses TRBV10-2 and TRBJ2-7; the match to TRBD2 covers 11 bases. The CDR3 length is 15 residues. Trimming cost V 2 bases and J 4 bases; bases outside gene matches: 4. CDR1 and CDR2 (germline): WSHSY, SAAADI. CDR3 sequence reads: CASSERLAGKYEQYF. CDR3 in DNA: TGCGCCAGCAGTGAGCGACTAGCGGGAAAGTACGAGCAGTACTTC.

This clone was counted a single time. One end of the junction fails to match germline, which may point to a read error. V and J are TRBV28 and TRBJ2-5; D is possibly TRBD1 (5 bases). The germline V gene encodes CDR1 MDHEN and CDR2 SYDVKM. This CDR3 has 12 residues. The CDR3 DNA reads as TGCTCCACAGTTGGGGCCGGAGAGACCCAGTACTTC. Translated, it gives CSTVGAGETQYF.

The chain recombines TRBV7-8 with TRBJ1-5; D unclear. This CDR3 spans 12 amino acids. Germline loops: CDR1 SGHVS, CDR2 FQNEAQ. Trimming took 1 base from V and 5 from J, leaving 3 bases between them. The CDR3 region has the DNA TGTGCCAGCAGCTTAGATCATCAGCCCCAGCATTTT. Amino acid sequence: CASSLDHQPQHF. Full variable domain (rest looked up from reference TRBV7-8 and TRBJ1-5): GAGVSQSPRYKVAKRGQDVALRCDPISGHVSLFWYQQALGQGPEFLTYFQNEAQLDKSGLPSDRFFAERPEGSVSTLKIQRTQQEDSAVYLCASSLDHQPQHFGDGTRLSIL.

This clone was recorded only once. The chain employs TRBV7-2 and TRBJ1-2; the match to TRBD1 covers 7 bases. This CDR3 has 14 amino acids. Germline trimming cut 6 bases from V and 4 bases from J; bases unmatched to any gene: 8. The germline gives CDR1 SGHTA, CDR2 FQGNSA. The CDR3 sequence: CASSSLQGPYGYTF. The CDR3 DNA reads TGTGCCAGCAGTTCTTTACAGGGGCCCTATGGCTACACCTTC.

The chain employs TRBV2 and TRBJ1-2, with D maybe TRBD1 (5 bases). This CDR3 contains 15 residues. Trimming took off 6 bases at V and 0 bases at J, with 14 bases between the two ends. Germline V lookup: CDR1 SNHLY, CDR2 FYNNEI. The CDR3 is CASSNHRISNYGYTF. The CDR3, as DNA: TGTGCCAGCAGCAATCACAGGATCTCTAACTATGGCTACACCTTC.

The chain uses TRBV19 and TRBJ1-5; the D is unclear. Germline lookup yields CDR1 LNHDA and CDR2 SQIVND (reference sequence). The CDR3 length is 12 residues. V lost 6 bases and J lost 0, with 3 bases in between. For the CDR3, the DNA is TGTGCCAGTAGCCATAGCAATCAGCCCCAGCATTTT. Protein sequence: CASSHSNQPQHF.

This clone was counted a single time. This sequence is one base from a far larger clone and is likely a read error. Other DNA sequences in this specimen translate into the identical CDR3. V gene TRBV10-3 combines with J gene TRBJ2-5; the D gene could be TRBD1 or TRBD2 (5 bases each). The J call may be wrong; the DNA end is better matched by TRBJ2-7. Germline V gene sequence: CDR1 ENHRY, CDR2 SYGVKD. The CDR3 covers 15 residues. CDR3 DNA: TGTGCCATCAGCGAGGGGCCTTCGTCGTCCTACGAGCAGTACTTC. Encoded protein: CAISEGPSSSYEQYF.

The J gene is TRBJ2-7, the V gene TRBV7-9; D possibly corresponds to TRBD2 (7 bases). This CDR3 contains 14 residues. CDR1 SEHNR and CDR2 FQNEAQ come from the germline V gene (reference sequence). Trimming cost V 5 bases and J 4 bases, with 15 bases left between them. In nucleotides, the CDR3 is TGTGCCAGCAGCACCAGGGGCGGGAGTTACGAGCAGTACTTC. Amino acids: CASSTRGGSYEQYF.

This clone has a handful of counts. The chain employs TRBV28 and TRBJ1-5; the D gene is possibly TRBD1 (5 bases). V was trimmed by 8 bases and J by 6 bases, leaving 14 bases between them. Germline V gene lookup returns CDR1 MDHEN and CDR2 SYDVKM. This CDR3 contains 13 residues. The CDR3 coding sequence is TGTGCCAGCGTGCAGGGAAGGAGTCAGCCCCAGCATTTT. The encoded protein is CASVQGRSQPQHF.

In regard to this clone: A read error likely explains this, since a far larger clone differs by one base. The chain uses TRBV30 and TRBJ1-2, with D possibly being TRBD1 (5 bases). Deletions cut 6 bases from V and 5 bases from J, with 19 bases between. From germline, CDR1 is GTSNPN and CDR2 SVGIG (reference sequence). The CDR3 sequence is 14 residues long. The CDR3 DNA sequence: TGTGCCTGTAAGAAACAGGAGAATCCATATGGCTACACCTTC. This codes for CACKKQENPYGYTF.